This T cell receptor beta chain was identified during a study of shared clonotypes between healthy human individuals (dated by TCRdb to the early 2020s). Regarding the study in general: The cohort comprised two women and a few men aged 18 to 49 years. Different laboratories and diverse techniques were used to prepare libraries and sequence TCR repertoires, to increase sequencing depth and limit assay-specific biases. To estimate repertoire size and how much clonotypes are shared between individuals, the study performed deep sequencing of blood TCR repertoires from 4 to 6 healthy adults. Per donor, three plates each were used for CD4 naive and CD4 memory, two for CD8 naive, and one for CD8 memory. Per donor, leukapheresis produced somewhere between about 0.94 and 9.5 billion PBMCs.

TCR CDR3 regions were amplified from genomic DNA by multiplex PCR using the deep immunoSEQ assay. Extracted genomic DNA from each cell subset was distributed evenly across all wells of several immunoSEQ 96-well plates, and each plate was treated as a replicate. For sorted subsets, about 200 ng genomic DNA, equal to 30,000 or so T cell genomes, was loaded into each replicate PCR. Purified libraries were measured with a Qubit 3.0 fluorometer, size-checked on a Bioanalyzer 2100, and measured again with the KAPA Library Quantification kit. A separate single-read 150-cycle Illumina NextSeq 550 flow cell was used to sequence each immunoSEQ 96-well plate. Per the authors' processing: Because the immunoSEQ output included only junctional sequences and no quality scores, the filtering could not be the same as the filtering used for full-length reads. To assign V/J genes and CDR3, sequences were annotated against IMGT germline references using PyIR, a Python wrapper for IgBLAST v1.9. Reads with weak V/J assignments (E-value above 1e-6), missing CDR3, stop codons, out-of-frame junctions, or ambiguous translated residues were removed. V3J clonotypes were defined as sequences sharing an identical inferred V gene, J gene, and CDR3 amino acid sequence. To compute the percentage overlap between repertoires, the number of shared unique clonotypes was divided by the size of the smaller repertoire. Three approaches were used to assess repertoire richness: RTK rarefaction, the Chao1 estimator, and Recon v2.1 estimates of unobserved clonotypes. For all TCRbeta clonotypes obtained by the gDNA method from four donors, generation probabilities were computed with OLGA. The immuneACCESS repertoire file appears here via TCRdb, limited to in-frame rearrangements. These files lack a portion of the clones; in checked studies, under half of the deficit traces to unresolved V genes, and the cause of the others is not known. The DNA was the basis for D and trimming; V, J and clone size are from that table. This sample has approximately 940,000 clones in its table, and less than 85% of those were observed once. Approximately 1.5% of the sample is held by the ten biggest clonotypes.

V lost 1 base and J lost 4 bases, and the count of bases not matched to a germline gene is 7. CDR1 and CDR2 (MNHNY, SVGAGI) derive from the germline V gene (reference sequence). The CDR3 runs 16 amino acids, cysteine and phenylalanine included. Only the CDR3 portion is preserved as DNA: 48 bases, with reading frame beginning at the first base. Results and caveats for the whole study, not just this receptor: The genetic and exposure-history diversity represented was limited by the small number of donors. Sampling was restricted to blood, and TCR repertoires in tissue are likely to differ from TCR repertoires in blood. Larger estimated clonotype richness was generally found for naive subsets than for memory subsets. Sharing across a few donors was observed for about 5% of naive CD4, about 3.2% of naive CD8, 2% to 2.5% of memory CD4, and around 0.4% of memory CD8 clonotypes. Based on pairwise subsampling, the degree of clonotype sharing among donors was expected to be affected by sequencing depth. Compared with non-shared clonotypes, the clonotypes found in all four sorted-subset donors had higher generation probabilities. Rarefaction of sorted-subset datasets indicated incomplete sequencing despite the large sequencing depth.

Comment on this clone: The antigen it binds to is not known. No much larger clone is present one base from it, and per-base qualities are unavailable.

Healthy HIV-negative adults with no recently reported acute infections or vaccinations were included as donors. Only Caucasian adults living in Nashville, Tennessee, USA were represented among the donors. Magnetic negative selection was used to enrich CD4+ T cells, after which naive cells were positively selected on CD45RA and the negative fraction became the memory subset. After blood collection by leukapheresis, PBMCs were isolated using Ficoll-Histopaque density gradient centrifugation and then cryopreserved in the vapor phase of liquid nitrogen. Analytical flow cytometry was used to check the purity and quantity of every magnetically sorted T cell population. Genomic DNA was isolated from each sorted fraction and quantified by UV absorbance on a Nanodrop 2000c.

The TCR originated in a man between 18 and 35 years old in good health. Sequencing was done on a sample of memory CD4+ T cells sorted from blood. Read against the paper, the sample's cell subset or site label means: CD45RA-negative fraction. The chain couples TRBV6-6 to TRBJ2-5; TRBD2 fits 9 bases in the junction. The CDR3 here reads CASSYFASGAGETQYF. The DNA sequence is as follows: TGTGCCAGCAGTTACTTTGCTAGCGGGGCCGGAGAGACCCAGTACTTC.